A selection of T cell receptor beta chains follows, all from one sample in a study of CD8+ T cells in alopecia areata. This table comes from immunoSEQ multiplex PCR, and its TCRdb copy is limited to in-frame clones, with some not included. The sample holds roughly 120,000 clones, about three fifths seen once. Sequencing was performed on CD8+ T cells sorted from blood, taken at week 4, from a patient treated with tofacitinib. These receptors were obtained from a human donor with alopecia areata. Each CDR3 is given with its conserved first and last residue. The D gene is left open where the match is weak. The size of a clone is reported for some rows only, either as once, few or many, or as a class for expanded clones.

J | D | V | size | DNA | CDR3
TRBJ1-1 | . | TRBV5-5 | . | TGTGCCAGCAGCAGGGACACAATGAACACTGAAGCTTTCTTT | CASSRDTMNTEAFF
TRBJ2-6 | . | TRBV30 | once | TGTGCCTCTCTGGACTCTGGGGCCAACGTCCTGACTTTC | CASLDSGANVLTF
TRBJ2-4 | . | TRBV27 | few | TGTGCCAGCAGTTTATTCGGGGGGCCGGCCAAAAACATTCAGTACTTC | CASSLFGGPAKNIQYF
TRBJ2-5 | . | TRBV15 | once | TGTGCCACCAGCAGAGGACAGGCGGATGAGACCCAGTACTTC | CATSRGQADETQYF
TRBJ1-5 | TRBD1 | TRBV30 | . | TGTGCCTGTGACAGGGGGAATCAGCCCCAGCATTTT | CACDRGNQPQHF
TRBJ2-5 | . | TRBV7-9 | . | TGTGCCAGCAGCCGGACCAAAGAGACCCAGTACTTC | CASSRTKETQYF
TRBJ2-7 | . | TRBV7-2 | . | TGTGCCAGCAGTCCAGGGAGGGACAGATCCTACGAGCAGTACTTC | CASSPGRDRSYEQYF
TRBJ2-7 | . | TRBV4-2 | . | TGTGCCAGCAGCCAAGAAAATTCCCGGGAGCAGTACTTC | CASSQENSREQYF
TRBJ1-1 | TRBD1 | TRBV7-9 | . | TGTGCCAGCAGTTCAGGGGGAGGCACTGAAGCTTTCTTT | CASSSGGGTEAFF
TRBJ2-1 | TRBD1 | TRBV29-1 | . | TGCAGCGCCGACAGGGCCGACAGGGGACACAATGAGCAGTTCTTC | CSADRADRGHNEQFF
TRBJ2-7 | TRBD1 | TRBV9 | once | TGTGCCAGCAGCGCATACCCGGGACAGGGTTACGAGCAGTACTTC | CASSAYPGQGYEQYF
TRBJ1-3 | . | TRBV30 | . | TGTGCCTGGGCATCTTCGAGGGGAAACACCATATATTTT | CAWASSRGNTIYF
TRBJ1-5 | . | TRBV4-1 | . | TGCGCCAGCAGCCGCAACCTAGCGGGGTCACGGGGCAATCAGCCCCAGCATTTT | CASSRNLAGSRGNQPQHF
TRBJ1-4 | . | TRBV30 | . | TGTGCCTGGAGTGTAGCGGATGAAAAACTGTTTTTT | CAWSVADEKLFF
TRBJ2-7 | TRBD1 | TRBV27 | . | TGTGCCAGCAGGACTCAAGGGACAGGGAGTAAGGAGCAGTACTTC | CASRTQGTGSKEQYF
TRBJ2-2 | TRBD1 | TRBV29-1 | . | TGCAGCGTTGCCGGGACAGGGGGATTCGGGGAGCTGTTTTTT | CSVAGTGGFGELFF
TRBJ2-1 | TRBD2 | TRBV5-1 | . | TGCGCCAGCAGCTTGTCCAGCGGGGGGATTTACAATGAGCAGTTCTTC | CASSLSSGGIYNEQFF
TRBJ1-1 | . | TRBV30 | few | TGTGCCTGGAGTGAGGTAGTTCACACTGAAGCTTTCTTT | CAWSEVVHTEAFF
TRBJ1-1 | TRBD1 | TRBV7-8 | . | TGTGCCAGCAGCTATTACTCGTGGGGACAGCTGAACACTGAAGCTTTCTTT | CASSYYSWGQLNTEAFF
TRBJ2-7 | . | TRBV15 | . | TGTGCCACCAGCAGAGATAGGGTGGAGGGACAGTACTTC | CATSRDRVEGQYF
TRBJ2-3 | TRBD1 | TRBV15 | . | TGTGCCACCAGCAGAGCGAGGGGACAGGGGTCAGATACGCAGTATTTT | CATSRARGQGSDTQYF
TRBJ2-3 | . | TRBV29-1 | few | TGCAGCGCGGCCGGGACCTACGACCTCAGGGATACGCAGTATTTT | CSAAGTYDLRDTQYF
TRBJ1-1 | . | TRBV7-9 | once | TGTGCCAGCACCCGCGTAGGGAAAAGGGCTGAAGCTTTCTTT | CASTRVGKRAEAFF
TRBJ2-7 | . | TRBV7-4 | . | TGTGCCAGCTCCACATGTGGGGCCAGGGTAAGATACGAGCAGTACTTC | CASSTCGARVRYEQYF
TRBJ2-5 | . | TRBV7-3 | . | TGTGCCAGCAGCTTAACACTCCGGGAGACCCAGTACTTC | CASSLTLRETQYF
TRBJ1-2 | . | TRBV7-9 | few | TGTGCCAGCAGCTTAACAGGGTTAGCTAACTATGGCTACACCTTC | CASSLTGLANYGYTF
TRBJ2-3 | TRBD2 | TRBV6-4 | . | TGTGCCAGCAGTGATCTAGCGGGTGGCACAGATACGCAGTATTTT | CASSDLAGGTDTQYF
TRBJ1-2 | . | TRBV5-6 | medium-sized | TGTGCCAGCAGCTTCGGGACATTTGGCGCGTATGGCTACACCTTC | CASSFGTFGAYGYTF
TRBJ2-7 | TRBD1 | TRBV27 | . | TGTGCCAGCAGTTTATCGAACAGGGGGGACGAGCAGTACTTC | CASSLSNRGDEQYF
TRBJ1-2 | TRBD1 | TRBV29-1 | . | TGCAGCGTTGTGGACAGGTCCGATCGCGGCTACACCTTC | CSVVDRSDRGYTF
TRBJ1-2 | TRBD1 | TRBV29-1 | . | TGCAGCGTTGAAGGACAGGGCGGCGGCTACACCTTC | CSVEGQGGGYTF
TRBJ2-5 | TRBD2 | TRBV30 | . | TGTGCCTGGAGTCATCTAGCGGCCCAAGAGACCCAGTACTTC | CAWSHLAAQETQYF
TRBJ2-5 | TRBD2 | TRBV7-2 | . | TGTGCCAGCAGCTTAGAGGGATCGGGAGGAGAGACCCAGTACTTC | CASSLEGSGGETQYF
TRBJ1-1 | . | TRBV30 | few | TGTGCCTGGAGCCTGGGAGGGGACACTGAAGCTTTCTTT | CAWSLGGDTEAFF
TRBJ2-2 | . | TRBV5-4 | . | TGTGCCAGCAGCTTGGTGCCACCTGGGGGGAGGTCCAACGGGGAGCTGTTTTTT | CASSLVPPGGRSNGELFF
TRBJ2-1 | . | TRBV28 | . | TGTGCCAGCAGTCAACGTTCGGTAGGGGGGAACAATGAGCAGTTCTTC | CASSQRSVGGNNEQFF
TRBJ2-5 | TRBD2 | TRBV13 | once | TGTGCCAGCAGTTACCGCGGGGGAGGCTTCCAAGAGACCCAGTACTTC | CASSYRGGGFQETQYF
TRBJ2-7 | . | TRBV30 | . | TGTGCCTGGAGTTGGGGTCAGTCCTACGAGCAGTACTTC | CAWSWGQSYEQYF
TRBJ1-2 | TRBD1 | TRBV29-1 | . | TGCAGCGTTATTTTGACAGGGGAGAACTATGGCTACACCTTC | CSVILTGENYGYTF
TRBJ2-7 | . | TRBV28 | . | TGTGCCAGCAGCTGGTCGGGGAGCGAGCAGTACTTC | CASSWSGSEQYF
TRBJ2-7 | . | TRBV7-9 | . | TGTGCCAGCAGCTTAGGCCCCGAGCAGTACTTC | CASSLGPEQYF
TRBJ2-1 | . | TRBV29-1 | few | TGCAGCGTTGATATAGCATCCAGAATTGATGAGCAGTTCTTC | CSVDIASRIDEQFF